This TCR beta chain was identified in a study of regulatory T cells in long-lasting Graves disease. Overall study context: Persistent cases were those of Graves' disease that involved over 5 years of antithyroid drugs with positive TSH receptor antibodies. Overall study results and limits: New patients shared 950 to 1,000 public clonotypes, fewer than the approximately 2,700 shared by persistent patients. Those with persistent Graves' had less TCR diversity than newly diagnosed patients.

As concerns this clonotype: Its antigen is not known. At one of its ends the junction is not consistent with the germline gene, which may arise from a read error.

Documented time point: persistent/refractory GD, antithyroid drugs over 5 years with positive TRAb. RNA from PBMCs was the source of the TCR library. Building of the TCR beta libraries involved iRepertoire HTBI primers and Arm-PCR of CDR3 regions. TCRdb passed the multiplex PCR reads through MiXCR, listing each CDR3 protein once. This sample has around 510,000 distinct CDR3 sequences, with about 20% found just once. The source is a female donor with Graves disease. The specimen was peripheral blood mononuclear cells (PBMCs), collected when the disease was refractory, from a patient treated with antithyroid drugs.

Written as DNA, the CDR3 is TGTGCCGGCAGCCCCTCCGACCTTAGCACTGAAGCTTTCTTT. It yields the protein CAGSPSDLSTEAFF. This rearrangement joins TRBV28 to TRBJ1-1; D remains ambiguous. Germline CDR1 is MDHEN and CDR2 is SYDVKM. This CDR3 is built from 14 residues.